The 27 T cell receptor beta chains given below trace back to one sample, sequenced in a study of beta chain features in type 1 diabetes. Findings and limits, study-wide: Shorter TCRB CDR3s, moderately but significantly so, were found in Type 1 diabetes patients in all four CD4+ subsets.

These TCRs' antigens remain unknown. Sequencing targeted expressed TCRB transcripts, as all isolated RNA had been reverse transcribed. Repertoires were generated with immunoSEQ multiplex PCR, while TCRdb's copy carries only in-frame clones and drops some. Of some 250,000 clones in the sample, over 11% are singletons; the top ten hold roughly 0.019%. Sequencing used naive CD4+ T cells from blood. These TCRs come from a man aged 25 to 40 with type 1 diabetes.

The gene calls are TRBV27 and TRBJ1-1, with TRBD1 as a possible D gene (6 bases). The length of the CDR3 is 17 residues. CDR1 and CDR2 from the germline V gene are MNHEY and SMNVEV (reference sequence). V dropped 2 bases and J dropped 3 bases, with 19 bases sitting between them. DNA for the CDR3: TGTGCCAGCAGTTTAAACCCCCTCAGGGGCGTTGACACTGAAGCTTTCTTT. Translated: CASSLNPLRGVDTEAFF.

This clone was seen a handful of times. This sequence joins TRBV14 and TRBJ1-3, with unresolved D. The CDR3 is 17 residues long. Between the trimmed V and J ends, which lost 0 bases and 2 bases, there was a span of 14 bases. Germline CDR1 SGHDN, CDR2 FVKESK. CDR3 sequence reads: CASSQDRIGGAGNTIYF. DNA for the CDR3: TGTGCCAGCAGCCAAGATCGGATAGGCGGAGCTGGAAACACCATATATTTT.

This clone has just a few counts. The chain joins TRBV7-9 to TRBJ2-1; possible D gene TRBD1, 5 bases. The CDR3 covers 17 residues. Germline V gene lookup returns CDR1 SEHNR and CDR2 FQNEAQ (reference sequence). V was pared by 3 bases and J by 2 bases, with 17 bases between. Written as DNA, the CDR3 is TGTGCCAGCAGCTTCCCCAATGCAGGGCCTACCTACAATGAGCAGTTCTTC. Residues: CASSFPNAGPTYNEQFF.

This clone was counted a few times. The V and J genes are TRBV9 and TRBJ2-5; maybe TRBD2 (5 bases). V dropped 2 bases and J dropped 5 bases, with 13 bases sitting between them. From germline, CDR1 is SGDLS and CDR2 YYNGEE. This CDR3 is 14 amino acids long. CDR3 in amino acids: CASSVASAGETQYF. CDR3 DNA sequence: TGTGCCAGCAGCGTCGCCAGCGCGGGTGAGACCCAGTACTTC. Full variable domain (missing parts from reference TRBV9 and TRBJ2-5): DSGVTQTPKHLITATGQRVTLRCSPRSGDLSVYWYQQSLDQGLQFLIQYYNGEERAKGNILERFSAQQFPDLHSELNLSSLELGDSALYFCASSVASAGETQYFGPGTRLLVL.

This clone was detected a few times. This chain joins TRBV28 and TRBJ2-5, with 9 positions matching TRBD2. The germline V gene has CDR1 MDHEN and CDR2 SYDVKM. V was pared by 2 bases and J by 5 bases, with 6 bases of the junction left unmatched. The CDR3 has 15 amino acids. The CDR3 nucleotides are TGTGCCAGCAGTTTAGGGGGACTAGCTAGGGAGACCCAGTACTTC. Translating it yields CASSLGGLARETQYF.

The gene calls are TRBV5-1 and TRBJ2-3; 7 nucleotides agree with TRBD1. This CDR3 has 15 amino acids. CDR1 is SGHRS and CDR2 is YFSETQ in the germline V gene. The V and J ends lost 3 bases and 4 bases, in that order; junction bases with no gene match: 8. The DNA for the CDR3 is TGCGCCAGCAGCTCCGGACAGGTGGAAGCAGATACGCAGTATTTT. This gives the protein CASSSGQVEADTQYF.

The rearrangement uses TRBV12-5 and TRBJ2-2; D might be TRBD2 (6 bases). There are 15 residues in the CDR3. The V and J ends lost 5 bases and 13 bases respectively, with 23 bases between them. Germline loops: CDR1 LGHNT, CDR2 FRNRAP. This CDR3 is CASGLEEGWGFRLFF. The CDR3 DNA sequence: TGTGCTAGTGGTCTCGAGGAGGGCTGGGGGTTTCGGCTGTTTTTT.

This clone was found a few times. The chain uses TRBV6-5 and TRBJ2-5; TRBD2 matches at 7 bases. CDR1 is MNHEY, CDR2 SVGAGI, per germline. The J segment lost 5 bases and the V segment lost 8 bases, leaving 5 bases of the junction unmatched. The CDR3 is 12 residues long. CDR3 sequence (DNA): TGTGCCAGCGGGAGGGAGAAGGAGACCCAGTACTTC. Amino acids: CASGREKETQYF.

This clone was detected a few times. The chain recombines TRBV5-1 with TRBJ2-4; maybe TRBD2 (6 bases). The CDR3 is 14 residues long. Germline V gene data show CDR1 as SGHRS and CDR2 as YFSETQ. Trimming removed 5 bases at V and 6 bases at J, with 15 bases between. The chain's CDR3 is CASRARLEGNIQYF. The CDR3 region has the DNA TGCGCCAGCAGGGCGCGCCTGGAGGGAAACATTCAGTACTTC.

This clone came up a few times. The chain employs TRBV11-2 and TRBJ1-5; TRBD1 is a possible D gene (6 bases). The CDR3 has 15 amino acids. V dropped 0 bases and J dropped 3 bases, with 9 bases sitting between them. Looked up from germline, CDR1 is SGHAT and CDR2 is FQNNGV. The CDR3 nucleotides are TGTGCCAGCAGCTTAGAACAGGGCTACAATCAGCCCCAGCATTTT. This gives the protein CASSLEQGYNQPQHF.

This clone came up a few times. The rearrangement joins TRBV5-1 to TRBJ2-7; 11 bases line up with TRBD2. CDR1 SGHRS and CDR2 YFSETQ come from the germline V gene. The length of the CDR3 is 15 residues. The V segment lost 0 bases and the J segment 5 bases; nucleotides outside the gene matches: 4. The CDR3 DNA sequence: TGCGCCAGCAGCTTGGAACTAGCGGGAGCACACGAGCAGTACTTC. Translation gives CASSLELAGAHEQYF.

This clone was seen a few times. The CDR3 region has the DNA TGTGCCAGCAGCTCAGACAGGGCAACTAATGAAAAACTGTTTTTT. This sequence encodes CASSSDRATNEKLFF. This chain joins TRBV7-9 and TRBJ1-4; 7 bases agree with TRBD1. Germline CDR1 reads SEHNR; CDR2 reads FQNEAQ (reference sequence). V shed 4 bases, J shed 0 bases, and the junction held 2 bases outside the gene matches. The CDR3 loop spans 15 amino acids.

This clone was found a few times. The chain recombines TRBV6-5 with TRBJ1-1, with D possibly TRBD1 on 5 matching bases. Germline CDR1 reads MNHEY; CDR2 reads SVGAGI. There are 15 residues in the CDR3. V shed 4 bases and J shed 5 bases, with 17 bases lying between them. The DNA for the CDR3 is TGTGCCAGCAGTTCCCTCGGGGCGGGGGAGACTGAAGCTTTCTTT. Its translation: CASSSLGAGETEAFF.

The V and J genes are TRBV18 and TRBJ2-1, with 9 bases that match TRBD2. J lost 7 bases, V lost 0 bases, and 7 bases had no gene match. The V gene's germline CDR1 is KGHSH and CDR2 LQKENI. The CDR3 totals 16 residues. The CDR3 bases are TGTGCCAGCTCACCACCGATAGCGGGAGAAGAGAATGAGCAGTTCTTC. The encoded protein is CASSPPIAGEENEQFF.

The chain links TRBV25-1 to TRBJ1-6, with D tentatively TRBD1 (5 bases). The CDR3 consists of 13 residues. V gave up 5 bases and J gave up 9 bases, with 11 bases separating them. The germline V gene encodes CDR1 MGHDK and CDR2 SYGVNS. The CDR3, as DNA: TGTGCCAGCAGTCCAGGACACCCTTCACCCCTCCACTTT. It encodes CASSPGHPSPLHF.

The chain's CDR3 is CASSSHAGQASEQYF. The DNA of the CDR3 is TGTGCCAGCAGTTCCCACGCCGGACAGGCTAGCGAGCAGTACTTC. The chain has TRBV28 and TRBJ2-7; 7 positions match TRBD1. J was trimmed by 6 bases and V by 4 bases; bases with no gene match: 12. The CDR3 covers 15 residues. CDR1 is MDHEN, CDR2 SYDVKM, per germline.

The chain combines TRBV19 with TRBJ1-1; D is possibly TRBD1 (6 bases). Germline CDR1 reads LNHDA; CDR2 reads SQIVND (reference sequence). Trimming left V 4 bases short and J 4 bases short, with 13 bases between. This CDR3 is 14 amino acids long. The CDR3 DNA follows: TGTGCCAGTAGTAGGAGAGGGGGTTCCACTGAAGCTTTCTTT. Encoded protein: CASSRRGGSTEAFF.

This clone was picked up a small number of times. The chain joins TRBV7-8 to TRBJ2-1; the D gene is possibly TRBD2 (6 bases). CDR3 length: 14 residues. The germline V gene encodes CDR1 SGHVS and CDR2 FQNEAQ. Trimming left V 5 bases short and J 0 bases short, with 8 bases between. CDR3 loop: CASSNGSSYNEQFF. For the CDR3, the DNA is TGTGCCAGCAGCAACGGGAGCTCCTACAATGAGCAGTTCTTC.

There are a few counts of this clone. The V gene is TRBV30, the J gene TRBJ1-2; D is uncertain. With 4 bases removed from V and 12 bases from J, the gap between germline ends came to 12 bases. Germline V gene lookup returns CDR1 GTSNPN and CDR2 SVGIG (reference sequence). This CDR3 is 10 amino acids long. The CDR3 region is CAWTHVRDTF. The CDR3 coding sequence is TGTGCCTGGACGCACGTCCGGGACACCTTC.

This clone was found a few times. This sequence joins TRBV7-9 and TRBJ2-7; maybe TRBD1 (6 bases). This CDR3 has 12 amino acids. The germline gives CDR1 SEHNR, CDR2 FQNEAQ (reference sequence). Deletions cut 5 bases from V and 6 bases from J, with 11 bases between. This chain's CDR3 is CASSRTAGEQYF. CDR3 in DNA: TGTGCCAGCAGCCGGACAGCCGGCGAGCAGTACTTC.

This clone was picked up one time. The chain carries TRBV10-3 and TRBJ2-1; the D gene is possibly TRBD2 (6 bases). Looked up from germline, CDR1 is ENHRY and CDR2 is SYGVKD. Trimming took off 6 bases at V and 0 bases at J, with 12 bases between the two ends. The CDR3 covers 15 residues. CDR3 in DNA: TGTGCCATCAGGACTAGTACCCTCTCCTACAATGAGCAGTTCTTC. It codes for CAIRTSTLSYNEQFF.

This clone was detected only a few times. The rearrangement joins TRBV4-1 to TRBJ2-7; D is perhaps TRBD2 (6 bases). V lost 1 base and J 3 bases, leaving 13 bases between the germline ends. This CDR3 spans 15 amino acids. Per the germline V gene, CDR1 is MGHRA and CDR2 is YSYEKL. The CDR3 coding sequence is TGCGCCAGCAGCCAAGGGAGACTAGGGAACTACGAGCAGTACTTC. It specifies CASSQGRLGNYEQYF.

The CDR3 sequence: CASSLAFSGLSYGYTF. The CDR3 DNA sequence: TGTGCCAGCAGCTTAGCTTTCTCGGGACTCAGCTATGGCTACACCTTC. This chain connects TRBV11-2 to TRBJ1-2; tentatively, D is TRBD1 (5 bases). Trimming removed 1 base from V and 4 bases from J, with 16 bases in between. Per the germline V gene, CDR1 is SGHAT and CDR2 is FQNNGV. The CDR3 consists of 16 residues.

This chain connects TRBV29-1 to TRBJ2-7; 8 bases fit TRBD2. There are 12 residues in the CDR3. Per germline, CDR1 SQVTM and CDR2 ANQGSEA. The CDR3 region has the DNA TGCAGTTCTAAGGGGCTAGCGGGCCAGCAGTACTTC. Translation: CSSKGLAGQQYF.

This clone was found a few times. This chain links TRBV7-9 with TRBJ2-5, with 10 bases aligning to TRBD1. The V segment lost 2 bases and the J segment 7 bases; nucleotides outside the gene matches: 13. Germline values: CDR1 SEHNR, CDR2 FQNEAQ (reference sequence). The CDR3 is 17 amino acids. CDR3 in DNA: TGTGCCAGCAGCTTAACGGCCGCTGGGACAGGGGACGGGACCCAGTACTTC. Translated: CASSLTAAGTGDGTQYF.

This clone was seen a few times. The V call is TRBV11-2, the J call TRBJ1-5, with 7 bases aligning to TRBD1. Germline V gene lookup returns CDR1 SGHAT and CDR2 FQNNGV. V trimming: 4 bases; J trimming: 3 bases; junction bases outside the gene matches: 6. This CDR3 region has 15 residues. The chain's CDR3 is CASSSLQGFNQPQHF. For the CDR3, the DNA is TGTGCCAGCAGCTCGTTACAGGGGTTCAATCAGCCCCAGCATTTT.

CDR3 sequence: CATSAGTSGNTIYF. The CDR3 DNA reads TGTGCCACCAGCGCAGGCACCTCTGGAAACACCATATATTTT. The gene calls are TRBV15 and TRBJ1-3, with unresolved D. Trimming took 5 bases from V and 0 from J, leaving 8 bases between them. Germline CDR1 reads LNHNV; CDR2 reads YYDKDF (reference sequence). This CDR3 contains 14 residues. Supplemented by reference TRBV15 and TRBJ1-3, the full variable domain reads DAMVIQNPRYQVTQFGKPVTLSCSQTLNHNVMYWYQQKSSQAPKLLFHYYDKDFNNEADTPDNFQSRRPNTSFCFLDIRSPGLGDTAMYLCATSAGTSGNTIYFGEGSWLTVV.